The sequence of this T cell receptor (beta chain) was determined in a study of cytomegalovirus exposure and HLA in healthy donors. Overall study results and limits: The study carried out a later analysis of TCR beta sequences. It associated under 20,000 of them with specific HLA alleles at a false discovery rate of 0.05. By HLA locus, TCR association rates varied in a later analysis, with DRB1 showing the most and HLA-C the fewest. Among the sequence variants, a highly shared cluster was likely an artifact of sequencing.

In germline, CDR1 is SGHNT, CDR2 YENEEA. The V and J ends lost 5 bases and 5 bases, in that order; junction bases with no gene match: 7. This CDR3 comprises 15 residues. 60 Vbeta and 13 Jbeta primers were used in PCR. This table comes from immunoSEQ multiplex PCR, and its TCRdb copy is limited to in-frame clones, with some not included. The data hold 120,000 to 150,000 clones, with approximately 82% observed a single time. Remarks on this clone: Antigen unknown.

The rearrangement uses TRBV11-3 and TRBJ2-2, with TRBD2 identical over 8 bases. This clonotype was sampled from a man aged 18 to 30 in good health and CMV-seropositive. The specimen was PBMCs. The CDR3 spells CASSPGTRGTGELFF. The CDR3 nucleotides are TGTGCCAGCAGCCCAGGGACTAGGGGAACCGGGGAGCTGTTTTTT.